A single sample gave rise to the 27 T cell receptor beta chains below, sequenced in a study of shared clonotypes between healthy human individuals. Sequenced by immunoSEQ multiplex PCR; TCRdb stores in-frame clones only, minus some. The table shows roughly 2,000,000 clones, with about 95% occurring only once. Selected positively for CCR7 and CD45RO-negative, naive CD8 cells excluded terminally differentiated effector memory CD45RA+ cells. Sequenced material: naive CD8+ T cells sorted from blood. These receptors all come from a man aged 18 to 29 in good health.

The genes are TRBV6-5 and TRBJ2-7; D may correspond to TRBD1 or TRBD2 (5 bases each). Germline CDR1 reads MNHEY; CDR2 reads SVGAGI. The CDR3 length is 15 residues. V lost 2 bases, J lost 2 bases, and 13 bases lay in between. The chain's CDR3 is CASSYGTDGAYEQYF. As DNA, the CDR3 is TGTGCCAGCAGTTACGGGACGGACGGCGCCTACGAGCAGTACTTC.

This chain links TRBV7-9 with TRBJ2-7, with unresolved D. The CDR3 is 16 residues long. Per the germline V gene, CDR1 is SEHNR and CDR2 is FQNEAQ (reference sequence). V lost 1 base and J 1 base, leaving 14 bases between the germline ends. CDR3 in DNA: TGTGCCAGCAGCTTAGAGTGGCCCAGTATTTCCTACGAGCAGTACTTC. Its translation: CASSLEWPSISYEQYF. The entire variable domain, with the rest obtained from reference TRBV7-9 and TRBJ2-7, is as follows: DTGVSQNPRHKITKRGQNVTFRCDPISEHNRLYWYRQTLGQGPEFLTYFQNEAQLEKSRLLSDRFSAERPKGSFSTLEIQRTEQGDSAMYLCASSLEWPSISYEQYFGPGTRLTVT.

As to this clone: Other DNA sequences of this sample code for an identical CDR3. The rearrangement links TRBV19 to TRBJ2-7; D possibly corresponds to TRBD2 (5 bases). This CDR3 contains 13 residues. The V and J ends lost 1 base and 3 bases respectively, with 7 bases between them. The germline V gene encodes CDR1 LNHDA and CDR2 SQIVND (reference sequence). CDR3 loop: CASSIGTSYEQYF. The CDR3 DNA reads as TGTGCCAGTAGTATAGGTACTAGCTACGAGCAGTACTTC.

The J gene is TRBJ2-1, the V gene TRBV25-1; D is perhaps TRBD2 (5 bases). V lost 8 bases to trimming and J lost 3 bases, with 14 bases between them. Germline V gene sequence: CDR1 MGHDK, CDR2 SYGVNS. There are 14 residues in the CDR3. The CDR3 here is CASQSVRDYNEQFF. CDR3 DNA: TGTGCCAGCCAAAGCGTCCGGGACTACAATGAGCAGTTCTTC.

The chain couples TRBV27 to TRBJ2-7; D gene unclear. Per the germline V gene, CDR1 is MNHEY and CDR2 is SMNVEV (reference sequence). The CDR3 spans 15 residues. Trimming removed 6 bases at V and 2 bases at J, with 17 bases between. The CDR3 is CASREPSKPPYEQYF. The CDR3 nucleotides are TGTGCCAGCAGAGAACCTAGTAAGCCCCCCTACGAGCAGTACTTC.

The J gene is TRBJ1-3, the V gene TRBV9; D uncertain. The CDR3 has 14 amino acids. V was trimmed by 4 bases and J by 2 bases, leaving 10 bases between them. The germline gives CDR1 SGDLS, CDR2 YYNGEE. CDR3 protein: CASSLGGAGNTIYF. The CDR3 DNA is TGTGCCAGCAGCCTCGGCGGGGCTGGAAACACCATATATTTT.

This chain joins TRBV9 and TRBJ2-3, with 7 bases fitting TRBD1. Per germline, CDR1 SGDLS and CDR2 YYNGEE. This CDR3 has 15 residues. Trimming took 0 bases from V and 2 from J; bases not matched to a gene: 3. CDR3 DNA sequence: TGTGCCAGCAGCGTAGAAGGGACAGTCACAGATACGCAGTATTTT. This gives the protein CASSVEGTVTDTQYF. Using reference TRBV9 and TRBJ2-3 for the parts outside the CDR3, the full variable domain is DSGVTQTPKHLITATGQRVTLRCSPRSGDLSVYWYQQSLDQGLQFLIQYYNGEERAKGNILERFSAQQFPDLHSELNLSSLELGDSALYFCASSVEGTVTDTQYFGPGTRLTVL.

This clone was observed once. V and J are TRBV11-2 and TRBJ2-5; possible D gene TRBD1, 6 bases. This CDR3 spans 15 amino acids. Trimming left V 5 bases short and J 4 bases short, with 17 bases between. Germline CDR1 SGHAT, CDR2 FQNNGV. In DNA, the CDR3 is TGTGCCAGCAGCGCCCACCTTATAGGGGGAGAGACCCAGTACTTC. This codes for CASSAHLIGGETQYF.

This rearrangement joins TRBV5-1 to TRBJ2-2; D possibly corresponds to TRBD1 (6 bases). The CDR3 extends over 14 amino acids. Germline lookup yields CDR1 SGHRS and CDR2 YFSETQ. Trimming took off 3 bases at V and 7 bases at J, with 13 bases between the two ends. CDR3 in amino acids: CASSSQGIGGELFF. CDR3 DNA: TGCGCCAGCAGCTCACAGGGTATCGGCGGGGAGCTGTTTTTT.

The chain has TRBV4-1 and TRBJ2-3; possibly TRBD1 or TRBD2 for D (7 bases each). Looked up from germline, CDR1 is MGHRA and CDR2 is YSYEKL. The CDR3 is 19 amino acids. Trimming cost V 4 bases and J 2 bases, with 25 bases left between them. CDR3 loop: CASSPGGQGEEGFTDTQYF. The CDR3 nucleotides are TGCGCCAGCAGCCCCGGGGGGCAGGGGGAAGAGGGGTTCACAGATACGCAGTATTTT.

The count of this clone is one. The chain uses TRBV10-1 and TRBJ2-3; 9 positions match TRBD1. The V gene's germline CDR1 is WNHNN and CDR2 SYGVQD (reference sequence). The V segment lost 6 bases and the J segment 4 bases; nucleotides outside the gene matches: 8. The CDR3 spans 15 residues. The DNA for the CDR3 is TGCGCCAGCAGGGGCCGGGACAGGGCCCCAGATACGCAGTATTTT. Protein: CASRGRDRAPDTQYF.

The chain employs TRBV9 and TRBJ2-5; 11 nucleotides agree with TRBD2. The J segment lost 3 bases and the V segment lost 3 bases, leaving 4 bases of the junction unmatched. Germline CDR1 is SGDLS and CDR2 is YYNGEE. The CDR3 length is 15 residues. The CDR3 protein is CASSDGTSGEETQYF. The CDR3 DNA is TGTGCCAGCAGCGACGGGACTAGCGGAGAAGAGACCCAGTACTTC.

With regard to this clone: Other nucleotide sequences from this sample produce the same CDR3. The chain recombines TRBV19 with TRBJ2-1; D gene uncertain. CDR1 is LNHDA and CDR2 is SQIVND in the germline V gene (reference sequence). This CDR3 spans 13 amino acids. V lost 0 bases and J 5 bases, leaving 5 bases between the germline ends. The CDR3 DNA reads TGTGCCAGTAGTATAGATCTGAACAATGAGCAGTTCTTC. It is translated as CASSIDLNNEQFF.

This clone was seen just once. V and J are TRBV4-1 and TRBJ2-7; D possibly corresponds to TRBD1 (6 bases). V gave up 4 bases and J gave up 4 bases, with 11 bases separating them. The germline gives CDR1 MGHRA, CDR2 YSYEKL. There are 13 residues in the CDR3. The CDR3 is CASSPSTGYEQYF. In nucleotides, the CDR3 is TGCGCCAGCAGCCCTTCAACAGGGTACGAGCAGTACTTC.

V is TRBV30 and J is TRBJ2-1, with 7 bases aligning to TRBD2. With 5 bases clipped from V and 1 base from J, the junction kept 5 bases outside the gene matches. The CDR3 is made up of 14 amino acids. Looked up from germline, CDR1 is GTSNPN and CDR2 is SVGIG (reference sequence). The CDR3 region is CAWGLGGSYNEQFF. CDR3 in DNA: TGTGCCTGGGGATTGGGGGGGTCCTACAATGAGCAGTTCTTC.

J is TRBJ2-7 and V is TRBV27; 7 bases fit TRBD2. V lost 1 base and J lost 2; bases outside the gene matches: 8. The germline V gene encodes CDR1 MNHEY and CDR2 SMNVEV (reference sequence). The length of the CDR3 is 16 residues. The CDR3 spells CASSLLSGMGPYEQYF. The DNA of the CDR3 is TGTGCCAGCAGTTTATTGAGCGGGATGGGCCCCTACGAGCAGTACTTC.

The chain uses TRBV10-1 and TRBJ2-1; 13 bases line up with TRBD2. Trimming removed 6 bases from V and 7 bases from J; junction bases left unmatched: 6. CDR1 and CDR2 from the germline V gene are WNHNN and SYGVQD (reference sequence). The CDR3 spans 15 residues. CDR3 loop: CASSSGLAGSNEQFF. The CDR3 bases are TGCGCCAGCAGCTCGGGACTAGCGGGATCTAATGAGCAGTTCTTC.

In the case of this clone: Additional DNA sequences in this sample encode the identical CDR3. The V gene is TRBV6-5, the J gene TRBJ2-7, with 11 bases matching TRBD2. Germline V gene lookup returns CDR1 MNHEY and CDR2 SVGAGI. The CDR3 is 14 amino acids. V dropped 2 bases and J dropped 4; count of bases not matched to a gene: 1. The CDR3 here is CASSYGLAGYEQYF. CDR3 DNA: TGTGCCAGCAGTTACGGACTAGCGGGTTACGAGCAGTACTTC.

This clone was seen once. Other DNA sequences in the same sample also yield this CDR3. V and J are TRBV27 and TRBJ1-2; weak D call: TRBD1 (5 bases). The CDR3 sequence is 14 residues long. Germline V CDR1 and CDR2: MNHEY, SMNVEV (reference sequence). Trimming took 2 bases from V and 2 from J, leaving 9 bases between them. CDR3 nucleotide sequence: TGTGCCAGCAGTTTAACCGGGGGGAACTATGGCTACACCTTC. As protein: CASSLTGGNYGYTF.

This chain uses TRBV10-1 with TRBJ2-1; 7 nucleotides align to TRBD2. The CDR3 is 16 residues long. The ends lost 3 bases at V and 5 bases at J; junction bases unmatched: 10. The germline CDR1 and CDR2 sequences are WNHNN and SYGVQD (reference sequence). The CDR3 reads CASSEREGNYDNEQFF. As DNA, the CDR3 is TGCGCCAGCAGTGAAAGGGAGGGGAATTATGACAATGAGCAGTTCTTC.

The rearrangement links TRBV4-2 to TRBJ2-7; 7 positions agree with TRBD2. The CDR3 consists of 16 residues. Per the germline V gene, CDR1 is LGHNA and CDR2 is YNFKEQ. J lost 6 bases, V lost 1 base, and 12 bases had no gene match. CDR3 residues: CASSQGFGGDPTEQYF. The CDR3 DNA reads TGTGCCAGCAGCCAAGGGTTTGGGGGGGACCCAACCGAGCAGTACTTC.

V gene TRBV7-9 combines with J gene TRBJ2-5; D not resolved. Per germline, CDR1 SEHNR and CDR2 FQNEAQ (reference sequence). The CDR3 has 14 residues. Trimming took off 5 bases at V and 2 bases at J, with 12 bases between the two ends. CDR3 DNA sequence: TGTGCCAGCAGCGGAGAAGTGGATCAAGAGACCCAGTACTTC. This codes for CASSGEVDQETQYF.

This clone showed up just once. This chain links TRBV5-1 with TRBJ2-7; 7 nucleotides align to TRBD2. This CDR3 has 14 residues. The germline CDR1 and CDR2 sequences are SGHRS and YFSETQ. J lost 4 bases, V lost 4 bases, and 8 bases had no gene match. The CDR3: CASSLGEGMYEQYF. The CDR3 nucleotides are TGCGCCAGCAGCCTGGGGGAGGGTATGTACGAGCAGTACTTC.

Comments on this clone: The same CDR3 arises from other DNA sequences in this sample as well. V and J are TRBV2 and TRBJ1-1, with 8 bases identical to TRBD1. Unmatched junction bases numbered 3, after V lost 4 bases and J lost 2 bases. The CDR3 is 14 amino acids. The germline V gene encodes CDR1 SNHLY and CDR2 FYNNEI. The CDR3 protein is CASSAGTGNTEAFF. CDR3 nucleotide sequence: TGTGCCAGCAGTGCCGGGACAGGAAACACTGAAGCTTTCTTT.

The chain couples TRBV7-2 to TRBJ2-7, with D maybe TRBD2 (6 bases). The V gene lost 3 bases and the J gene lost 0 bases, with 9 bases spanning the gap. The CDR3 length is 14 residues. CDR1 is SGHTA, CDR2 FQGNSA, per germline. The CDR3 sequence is CASSLGRHSYEQYF. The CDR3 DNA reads TGTGCCAGCAGCTTGGGGAGGCACTCCTACGAGCAGTACTTC.

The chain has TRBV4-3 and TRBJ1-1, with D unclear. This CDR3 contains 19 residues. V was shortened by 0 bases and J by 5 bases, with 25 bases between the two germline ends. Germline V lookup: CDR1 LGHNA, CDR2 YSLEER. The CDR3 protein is CASSQDRKLSGAGDTEAFF. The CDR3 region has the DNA TGCGCCAGCAGCCAAGATCGTAAGTTGAGCGGTGCGGGAGATACTGAAGCTTTCTTT.

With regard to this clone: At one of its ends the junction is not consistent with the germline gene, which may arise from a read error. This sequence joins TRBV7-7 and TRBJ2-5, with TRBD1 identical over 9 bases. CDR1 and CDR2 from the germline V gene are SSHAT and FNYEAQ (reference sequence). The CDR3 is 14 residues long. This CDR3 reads CASSSDRGTETQYF. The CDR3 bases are TGTGCTAGCAGCTCGGACAGGGGCACTGAGACCCAGTACTTC.